The rows below give T cell receptor beta chains drawn from one sample of a study of CD8 T cells in Susac syndrome. TCRdb fed the immunoSEQ multiplex PCR reads into MiXCR, producing one record per CDR3 protein. The table records roughly 200,000 distinct CDR3 sequences, just under 95% of them present only once. Input material: CD4+ T cells from PBMCs. The receptors shown here come from a human donor with Susac syndrome. The CDR3 runs from the conserved cysteine through the conserved F or W. Some rows have no size entry. The others give once, few or many, or a class for an expanded clone.

j_gene,abundance,v_gene,CDR3aa
TRBJ2-2,few,TRBV14,CASSPNGGANTGELFF
TRBJ2-1,.,TRBV29-1,CSVESWDRNNEQFF
TRBJ1-5,.,TRBV7-8,CASSLSRKWPQHF
TRBJ2-5,.,TRBV20-1,CSASGRALGTQYF
TRBJ1-1,.,TRBV6-5,CASGTGALNTEAFF
TRBJ1-4,.,TRBV30,CAWSVRRGALGKLFF
TRBJ2-7,once,TRBV27,CASSLGSSPREQYF
TRBJ2-4,.,TRBV7-8,CASSVGRDRGQNIQYF
TRBJ2-1,.,TRBV19,CASAGGPYNEQFF
TRBJ1-6,.,TRBV20-1,CSARLDRDSPLHF
TRBJ2-7,.,TRBV14,CASSQGDFGRAKYEQYF
TRBJ2-4,.,TRBV20-1,CSANWGAGGGNIQYF
TRBJ1-4,.,TRBV30,CAWSRTGGQTNEKLFF
TRBJ1-4,.,TRBV20-1,CSALRSTTNEKLFF
TRBJ2-7,.,TRBV30,CAWRGTSDSYEQYF
TRBJ2-2,.,TRBV11-1,CASSPSRAHTGELFF
TRBJ1-4,.,TRBV7-9,CASSLAWLEGEKLFF
TRBJ2-6,once,TRBV9,CASSSAAAGGPAGANVLTF
TRBJ1-3,.,TRBV6-6,CASINGGVISGNTIYF
TRBJ2-5,.,TRBV6-6,CASSYLKGETQYF
TRBJ1-1,.,TRBV5-1,CASSTTTADVGTEAFF
TRBJ1-1,.,TRBV20-1,CSATTENTEAFF
TRBJ1-2,.,TRBV11-2,CASSPGTGSYGYTF
TRBJ1-6,.,TRBV12-3/TRBV12-4,CASSISSSPLHF
TRBJ2-5,.,TRBV7-2,CASSVGGWRETQYF
TRBJ1-5,.,TRBV2,CASSETGARQPQHF
TRBJ2-3,.,TRBV4-2,CASSQEASGNTDTQYF
TRBJ2-6,.,TRBV18,CASSPGTGGTGANVLTF
TRBJ2-7,.,TRBV7-9,CASSLASTFEQYF
TRBJ1-5,once,TRBV20-1,CSAVGRSNQPQHF